Reported below is one T cell receptor (beta chain). Its cognate antigen is unknown. TCRdb's table, derived via immunoSEQ multiplex PCR, lists solely in-frame clones and lacks some. The repertoire holds some 110,000 clones, with approximately 94% as singletons. The data stem from a study of siplizumab effects on memory and regulatory T cells. CDR1 is SGHVS, CDR2 FNYEAQ, per germline. With V trimmed by 4 bases and J by 5 bases, 5 bases remained unmatched. The CDR3 consists of 14 residues. Regarding the study as a whole: Apparently key alloresponse contributors, naive T cells also seemed more diverse than memory cells. There were only a minor fraction of alloreactive clones that mapped to unstimulated subsets. The drug siplizumab significantly decreased the alloreactive sequences that could be traced to unstimulated CD4+ memory cells.

The material sequenced was CD4+ T cells sorted from blood. The source is a human donor in good health. The rearrangement links TRBV7-6 to TRBJ2-7; the match to TRBD2 covers 10 bases. The CDR3 nucleotides are TGTGCCAGCAGCTCCCGGGGACTAGCGAACGAGCAGTACTTC. Amino acids: CASSSRGLANEQYF.